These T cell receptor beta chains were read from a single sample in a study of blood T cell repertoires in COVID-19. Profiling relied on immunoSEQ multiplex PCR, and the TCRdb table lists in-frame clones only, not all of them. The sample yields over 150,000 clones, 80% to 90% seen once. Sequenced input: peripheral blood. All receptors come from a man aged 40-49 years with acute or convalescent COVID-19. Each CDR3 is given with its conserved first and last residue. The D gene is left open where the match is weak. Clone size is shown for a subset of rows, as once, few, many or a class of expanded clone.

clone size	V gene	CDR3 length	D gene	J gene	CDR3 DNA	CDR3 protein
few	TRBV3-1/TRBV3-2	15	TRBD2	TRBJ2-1	TGTGCCAGCAGCCTCCTAGCGGGGTCCTACAATGAGCAGTTCTTC	CASSLLAGSYNEQFF
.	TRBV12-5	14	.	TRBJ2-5	TGTGCTAGTGGCCTCGGGACAAACCAAGAGACCCAGTACTTC	CASGLGTNQETQYF
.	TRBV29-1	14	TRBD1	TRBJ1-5	TGCAGCGATGAGGCCGGGACAGGGGACCAGCCCCAGCATTTT	CSDEAGTGDQPQHF
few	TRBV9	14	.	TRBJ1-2	TGTGCCAGCAGCGTGACAGCTACTAACTATGGCTACACCTTC	CASSVTATNYGYTF
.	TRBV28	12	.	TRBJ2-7	TGTGCCAGCAGTTTGAACACCTACGAGCAGTACTTC	CASSLNTYEQYF
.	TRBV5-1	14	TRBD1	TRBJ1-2	TGCGCCAGCAGCTTGGAAGGGGGCGGCTATGGCTACACCTTC	CASSLEGGGYGYTF
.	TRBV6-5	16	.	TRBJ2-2	TGTGCCAGCAGTTACTCGATTGGACTCGCCGGCGGGGAGCTGTTTTTT	CASSYSIGLAGGELFF
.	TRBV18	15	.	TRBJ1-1	TGTGCCAGCTCCCCCACCGGGGGAAAGAACACTGAAGCTTTCTTT	CASSPTGGKNTEAFF
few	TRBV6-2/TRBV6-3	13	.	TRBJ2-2	TGTGCCAGCAGTTACGGGGGGACCGGGGAGCTGTTTTTT	CASSYGGTGELFF
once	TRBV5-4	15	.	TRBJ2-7	TGTGCCAGCAGCTTGGACCAGGGGACCTCCTACGAGCAGTACTTC	CASSLDQGTSYEQYF
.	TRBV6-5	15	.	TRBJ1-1	TGTGCCAGCAGTTACTCGCTCCAGGGAGGGACTGAAGCTTTCTTT	CASSYSLQGGTEAFF
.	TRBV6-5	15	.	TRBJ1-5	TGTGCCAGCAGTCGACAGGTCATAGGCAATCAGCCCCAGCATTTT	CASSRQVIGNQPQHF
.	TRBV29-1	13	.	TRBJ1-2	TGCAGCGTTGAAGATGACGGAAGCGGGGGCTACACCTTC	CSVEDDGSGGYTF
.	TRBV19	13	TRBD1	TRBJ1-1	TGTGCCAGCACACGACAGGGGACAGCTGAAGCTTTCTTT	CASTRQGTAEAFF
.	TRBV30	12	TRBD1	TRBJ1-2	TGTGCCTGGAGTGGACAGGGTTATGGCTACACCTTC	CAWSGQGYGYTF
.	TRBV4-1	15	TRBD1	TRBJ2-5	TGCGCCAGCAGCCAAGCCGGACAGGGGATTCAGACCCAGTACTTC	CASSQAGQGIQTQYF
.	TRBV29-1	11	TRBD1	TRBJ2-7	TGCAGCGTCGGAAAGGACAGGGGGGAGTACTTC	CSVGKDRGEYF
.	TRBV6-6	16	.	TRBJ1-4	TGTGCCAGCAGTTACCCGAGGACAGACAATAATGAAAAACTGTTTTTT	CASSYPRTDNNEKLFF
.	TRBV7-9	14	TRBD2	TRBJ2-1	TGTGCCAGCACGACTAGCTGGGGCTACAATGAGCAGTTCTTC	CASTTSWGYNEQFF
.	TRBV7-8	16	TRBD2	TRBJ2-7	TGTGCCAGCAGCACGGGACTAGCGGGGTCAATCGACGAGCAGTACTTC	CASSTGLAGSIDEQYF
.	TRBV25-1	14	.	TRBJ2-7	TGTGCCAGCACTCCTGAAGCAGGGATTTACGAGCAGTACTTC	CASTPEAGIYEQYF
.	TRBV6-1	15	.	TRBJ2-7	TGTGCCAGCAGTGAAACCCTAGCACGAACCTACGAGCAGTACTTC	CASSETLARTYEQYF
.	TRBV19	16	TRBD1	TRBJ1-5	TGTGCCAGTAGTATGTTCAGGGGGCCGAGCAATCAGCCCCAGCATTTT	CASSMFRGPSNQPQHF
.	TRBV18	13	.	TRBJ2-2	TGTGCCAGCTCACCACTAGCGACCGGGGAGCTGTTTTTT	CASSPLATGELFF
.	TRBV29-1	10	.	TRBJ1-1	TGCAGCGCCGTGAACACTGAAGCTTTCTTT	CSAVNTEAFF
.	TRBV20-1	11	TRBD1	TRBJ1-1	TGCAGTGCTCCAGGGGGGACTGAAGCTTTCTTT	CSAPGGTEAFF
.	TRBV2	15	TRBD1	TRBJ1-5	TGTGCCAGCAGGCTGCAGGGGGCCTTCAATCAGCCCCAGCATTTT	CASRLQGAFNQPQHF
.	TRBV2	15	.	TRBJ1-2	TGTGCCAGCCATAGCGGTCAGGGATACGGCTATGGCTACACCTTC	CASHSGQGYGYGYTF
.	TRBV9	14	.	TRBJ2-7	TGTGCCAGCAGCCTCCATCACGGCTCCTACGAGCAGTACTTC	CASSLHHGSYEQYF
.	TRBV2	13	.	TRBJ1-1	TGTGCCAGCAGCGGGGAGCCGAACACTGAAGCTTTCTTT	CASSGEPNTEAFF
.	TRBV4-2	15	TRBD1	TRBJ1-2	TGTGCCAGCAGCCAAGACAGGGGGATGAACTATGGCTACACCTTC	CASSQDRGMNYGYTF
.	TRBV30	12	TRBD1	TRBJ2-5	TGTGCCTCATTACAGGGGAAAGAGACCCAGTACTTC	CASLQGKETQYF
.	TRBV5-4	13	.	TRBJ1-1	TGTGCCAGCAGCTTGGCCTCGACTCCTGAAGCTTTCTTT	CASSLASTPEAFF
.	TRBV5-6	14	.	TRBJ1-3	TGTGCCAGCAGCACCGGTTTCTCTGGAAACACCATATATTTT	CASSTGFSGNTIYF
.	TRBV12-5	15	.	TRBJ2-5	TGTGCTAGTGGTTTGGGGGCCCCAGGGTGGGAGACCCAGTACTTC	CASGLGAPGWETQYF
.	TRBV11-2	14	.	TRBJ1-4	TGTGCCAGCAGCTTAGTTCCAGTCAATGAAAAACTGTTTTTT	CASSLVPVNEKLFF
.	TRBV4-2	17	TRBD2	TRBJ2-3	TGTGCCAGCAGCCAAGATGCTAGCGGGGGGGCGGGAGATACGCAGTATTTT	CASSQDASGGAGDTQYF
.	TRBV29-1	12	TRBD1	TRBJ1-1	TGCAGCGTTGGCCAGGGGGACACTGAAGCTTTCTTT	CSVGQGDTEAFF
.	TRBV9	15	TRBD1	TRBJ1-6	TGTGCCAGCAGCCCGACTGGGACAGGGAATTCACCCCTCCACTTT	CASSPTGTGNSPLHF
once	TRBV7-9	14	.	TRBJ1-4	TGTGCCAGCAGCCGCAGAGGAGCTAATGAAAAACTGTTTTTT	CASSRRGANEKLFF
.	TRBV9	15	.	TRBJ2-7	TGTGCCAGCAGCGTAGCTAGGGGTAACCCCTACGAGCAGTACTTC	CASSVARGNPYEQYF
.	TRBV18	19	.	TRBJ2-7	TGTGCCAGCTCACCACCGACGGGACAAGGAGTTGGTAGAGCCTACGAGCAGTACTTC	CASSPPTGQGVGRAYEQYF
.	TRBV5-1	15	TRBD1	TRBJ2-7	TGCGCCAGCAGCTTGGGACAGGGTTATAGGAACGAGCAGTACTTC	CASSLGQGYRNEQYF
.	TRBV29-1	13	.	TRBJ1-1	TGCAGCGAGTCACAGGGTATCGGCACTGAAGCTTTCTTT	CSESQGIGTEAFF
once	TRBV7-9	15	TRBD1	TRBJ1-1	TGTGCCAGCAGCTTAGCGGGGACAGTTGGTTCTGAAGCTTTCTTT	CASSLAGTVGSEAFF
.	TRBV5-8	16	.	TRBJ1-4	TGTGCCAGCAGCGCCGGAGGCTCCCTGAGGGGGGAAAAACTGTTTTTT	CASSAGGSLRGEKLFF
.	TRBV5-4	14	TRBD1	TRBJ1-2	TGTGCCAGCAGCCCGCGAGGGACAGGGGATGGCTACACCTTC	CASSPRGTGDGYTF
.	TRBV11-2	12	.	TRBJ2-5	TGTGCCAGCAGCTTTTCGAGGGAGACCCAGTACTTC	CASSFSRETQYF
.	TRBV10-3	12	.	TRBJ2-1	TGTGCCATCAGGGAGGACAACGGTGAGCAGTTCTTC	CAIREDNGEQFF
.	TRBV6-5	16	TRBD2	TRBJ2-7	TGTGCCAGCAGTTACTCCCGACTAGCGGGGGTAGACGAGCAGTACTTC	CASSYSRLAGVDEQYF
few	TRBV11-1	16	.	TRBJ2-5	TGTGCCAGCAGCTTAAATTCACTGCCGTACCAAGAGACCCAGTACTTC	CASSLNSLPYQETQYF
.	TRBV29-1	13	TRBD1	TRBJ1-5	TGCAGCGTTGCTACAGGGGTGGGTCAGCCCCAGCATTTT	CSVATGVGQPQHF
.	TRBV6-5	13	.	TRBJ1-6	TGTGCCAGCAGCAGAAAGTTTAATTCACCCCTCCACTTT	CASSRKFNSPLHF
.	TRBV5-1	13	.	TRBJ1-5	TGCGCCAGCAGCCTGGGGAGTAATCAGCCCCAGCATTTT	CASSLGSNQPQHF
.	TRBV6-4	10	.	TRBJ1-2	TGTGCTACCCCTGGGAGGGGCTACACCTTC	CATPGRGYTF